The sequence of this TCR beta chain was determined in a study of T cells in Graves' hyperthyroidism and ophthalmopathy. Deletions cut 5 bases from V and 3 bases from J, with 23 bases between. The germline V gene has CDR1 SEHNR and CDR2 FQNEAQ (reference sequence). The CDR3 has 17 amino acids. What was amplified from RNA transcripts were TCR beta CDR3 regions. HTBI primers were the set used in a first-round RT-PCR of the TCR CDR3. Each CDR3 protein is one row after TCRdb ran MiXCR on the multiplex PCR reads. The table has some 600,000 distinct CDR3 sequences, around 13% seen once; the top ten hold less than 6%. Blood sampling occurred at first hyperthyroidism diagnosis, ahead of any ophthalmopathy symptoms. The PBMCs were sourced from fresh peripheral blood (around 9.3 ml).

The sequence was obtained from a woman in her thirties with Graves' hyperthyroidism that later progressed to Graves' ophthalmopathy. The V gene is TRBV7-9, the J gene TRBJ2-7, with D perhaps matching TRBD1 or TRBD2 (5 bases each). Sequencing was performed on blood. Written as DNA, the CDR3 is TGTGCCAGCAGCCACTCCAACCCAACCGGGACCCTCTACGAGCAGTACTTC. Protein product: CASSHSNPTGTLYEQYF.